A selection of T cell receptor beta chains follows, all from one sample in a study of CD8 T cells in Susac syndrome. A single record per CDR3 protein comes from TCRdb applying MiXCR to the immunoSEQ multiplex PCR reads. Among under 150,000 distinct CDR3 sequences listed, less than 95% were seen once. The source material was CD4+ T cells from PBMCs. The receptors originated from a human donor with multiple sclerosis. CDR3s include the opening cysteine and the closing phenylalanine or tryptophan. D genes are given only for firm matches. Size is stated for part of the rows, as once, few or many counts, or as a class when the clone is expanded.

>NA|TRBJ2-5|TRBV5-4|NA
TGTGCCAGCTCCATCTCGGGACGCCCGGAGACCCAGTACTTC
CASSISGRPETQYF
>NA|TRBJ1-1|TRBV30|NA
TGTGCCTGGAGTGTGTGGGGGGCGGAGAACACTGAAGCTTTCTTT
CAWSVWGAENTEAFF
>NA|TRBJ1-1|TRBV29-1|NA
TGCAGCGTTGAACGATATGAGAACACTGAAGCTTTCTTT
CSVERYENTEAFF
>NA|TRBJ2-2|TRBV9|NA
TGTGCCAGCAGCGTAGGGGCCGGCCCCGGGGAGCTGTTTTTT
CASSVGAGPGELFF
>NA|TRBJ2-2|TRBV15|NA
TGTGCCACCAGCAGAGAGAGGGTGGGAACCGGGGAGCTGTTTTTT
CATSRERVGTGELFF
>NA|TRBJ1-2|TRBV6-1|NA
TGTGCCAGCAGTGAGAGCGAAGTTGGCTACACCTTC
CASSESEVGYTF
>TRBD2|TRBJ2-5|TRBV5-1|once
TGCGCCAGCACCCCCGCTCCGGGAGGCCAAGAGACCCAGTACTTC
CASTPAPGGQETQYF
>TRBD2|TRBJ2-5|TRBV20-1|once
TGCAGTGCAAGTCGGTCTAGCGGGATACAAGAGACCCAGTACTTC
CSASRSSGIQETQYF
>NA|TRBJ1-1|TRBV30|NA
TGTGCCTGGAGGAGGGCCACTGAAGCTTTCTTT
CAWRRATEAFF
>TRBD2|TRBJ2-5|TRBV25-1|NA
TGTGCCAGCAGCGCTAGCGGGGGGGGTCAAGAGACCCAGTACTTC
CASSASGGGQETQYF
>NA|TRBJ2-7|TRBV6-5|NA
TGTGCCAGCAGCCCCGCAGGCAGCGCCTACGAGCAGTACTTC
CASSPAGSAYEQYF
>NA|TRBJ1-4|TRBV12-3/TRBV12-4|NA
TGTGCCAGCAGTCCAGCTTCTAATGAAAAACTGTTTTTT
CASSPASNEKLFF
>NA|TRBJ2-7|TRBV28|NA
TGTGCCAGCAGTTCGGGGAGCAGGGTCTACGAGCAGTACTTC
CASSSGSRVYEQYF
>NA|TRBJ2-1|TRBV3-1|NA
TGTGCCAGCAGCCGCCGGGGCGATGAGCAGTTCTTC
CASSRRGDEQFF
>NA|TRBJ1-2|TRBV27|once
TGTGCCAGCGCATCGGGACGAGGTGGCTACACCTTC
CASASGRGGYTF
>NA|TRBJ2-4|TRBV29-1|NA
TGCAGCGTGGGGGGCAAAAACATTCAGTACTTC
CSVGGKNIQYF
>NA|TRBJ2-1|TRBV6-1|once
TGTGCCAGCAGACATTACCACCCCATGGGACTTGGATCAAATGAGCAGTTCTTC
CASRHYHPMGLGSNEQFF
>TRBD2|TRBJ2-3|TRBV19|NA
TGTGCCAGTAGTGCCACTAGCGGGAGCTCAGATACGCAGTATTTT
CASSATSGSSDTQYF
>NA|TRBJ1-1|TRBV20-1|NA
TGCAGTGCTCGCCCTTTAAGGGGGGAGACTGAAGCTTTCTTT
CSARPLRGETEAFF
>NA|TRBJ1-3|TRBV9|NA
TGTGCCAGCAGCGTTGGGGATGGCCTTTCTCCCGTTCTGGCTGGAAACACCATATATTTT
CASSVGDGLSPVLAGNTIYF
>NA|TRBJ2-7|TRBV3-1|NA
TGTGCCAGCAGCCAAGGGATAAGCTCCTACGAGCAGTACTTC
CASSQGISSYEQYF